The 17 T cell receptor beta chains in this list originate from one sample, sequenced in a study of control samples from healthy donors and cancer patients. Profiled with immunoSEQ multiplex PCR; TCRdb holds only in-frame clones, not every one. The table has about 120,000 clones, 75% to 90% seen once. The sequenced material came from PBMCs. Every receptor here comes from a woman aged 45-60 years with colorectal cancer.

The chain joins TRBV19 to TRBJ2-2; D gene uncertain. The CDR3 extends over 10 amino acids. The germline V gene has CDR1 LNHDA and CDR2 SQIVND (reference sequence). Trimming pared 9 bases from V and 6 bases from J, leaving 5 bases between. CDR3 in amino acids: CARRAGELFF. For the CDR3, the DNA is TGTGCCAGAAGGGCCGGGGAGCTGTTTTTT.

The chain combines TRBV5-1 with TRBJ1-2; weak D call: TRBD1 (5 bases). The CDR3 has 16 amino acids. In germline, CDR1 is SGHRS, CDR2 YFSETQ. The V and J ends lost 4 bases and 7 bases respectively, with 23 bases between them. The CDR3 bases are TGCGCCAGCAGCCCCGAGGGACGGACGACGGCGGGTGGCTACACCTTC. Encoded protein: CASSPEGRTTAGGYTF.

The chain has TRBV5-4 and TRBJ1-2; weak D call: TRBD1 (6 bases). This CDR3 spans 14 amino acids. V was trimmed by 4 bases and J by 5 bases, leaving 15 bases between them. The germline V gene encodes CDR1 SGHNT and CDR2 YYREEE (reference sequence). CDR3 sequence (DNA): TGTGCCAGCAGCCCGGAGGGGGGGTTGTATGGCTACACCTTC. Translation: CASSPEGGLYGYTF.

CDR3 residues: CASSVGDSFYEQYF. CDR3 in DNA: TGTGCCAGCAGCGTAGGGGACAGTTTCTACGAGCAGTACTTC. The chain combines TRBV5-6 with TRBJ2-7; TRBD1 matches 7 bases. Trimming took 4 bases from V and 3 from J; bases not matched to a gene: 7. Germline loops: CDR1 SGHDT, CDR2 YYEEEE. This CDR3 contains 14 residues.

This clone was observed a handful of times. The rearrangement uses TRBV5-4 and TRBJ1-2; D gene uncertain. The V gene lost 1 base and the J gene lost 8 bases, with 12 bases spanning the gap. The CDR3 covers 13 residues. CDR1 and CDR2 from the germline V gene are SGHNT and YYREEE (reference sequence). This chain's CDR3 is CASSLYGMDGYTF. For the CDR3, the DNA is TGTGCCAGCAGCTTGTACGGGATGGACGGCTACACCTTC.

The V and J genes are TRBV18 and TRBJ1-2; 11 bases are shared with TRBD1. This CDR3 is 16 amino acids long. J was trimmed by 8 bases and V by 4 bases; bases with no gene match: 12. Germline CDR1 KGHSH, CDR2 LQKENI. For the CDR3, the DNA is TGTGCCAGCTCACGGACAGGGGGCGCAGAATTAGAGGGCTACACCTTC. Protein: CASSRTGGAELEGYTF.

In the case of this clone: An end of the junction differs from the germline gene, which may be a read error. Here the CDR3 DNA reads TGTGCCAGCAGTCTACTTTTGATGGAGGCCGTCACCTTT. Translated, it gives CASSLLLMEAVTF. The chain combines TRBV12-3 or TRBV12-4 with TRBJ1-1; D not certain. The length of the CDR3 is 13 residues.

V is TRBV28 and J is TRBJ1-6; D remains ambiguous. The CDR3 is 16 amino acids. CDR1 is MDHEN and CDR2 is SYDVKM in the germline V gene. The V end lost 8 bases, the J end lost 4 bases, and 18 bases lay between the germline ends. DNA for the CDR3: TGTGCCAGCTACGGACCGACGGCCCCGTATAATTCACCCCTCCACTTT. Residues: CASYGPTAPYNSPLHF.

The chain carries TRBV2 and TRBJ1-1; D is undetermined. The CDR3 covers 13 residues. V gave up 9 bases and J gave up 0 bases, with 11 bases separating them. Germline assignment: CDR1 SNHLY and CDR2 FYNNEI. The CDR3 DNA is TGTGCCAGTTCCAGCTACTTGAACACTGAAGCTTTCTTT. It encodes CASSSYLNTEAFF.

This sequence joins TRBV2 and TRBJ1-1, with D hard to call. This CDR3 has 14 amino acids. The V and J ends lost 4 bases and 5 bases respectively, with 14 bases between them. Per the germline V gene, CDR1 is SNHLY and CDR2 is FYNNEI. The CDR3 protein is CASSVRRERTEAFF. DNA for the CDR3: TGTGCCAGCAGTGTTAGGAGGGAACGGACTGAAGCTTTCTTT.

The chain couples TRBV27 to TRBJ1-4; D gene ambiguous. From germline, CDR1 is MNHEY and CDR2 SMNVEV (reference sequence). This CDR3 is built from 15 residues. Trimming removed 7 bases at V and 0 bases at J, with 12 bases between. CDR3 protein: CASTSSGATNEKLFF. CDR3 bases: TGTGCCAGCACCTCTAGCGGGGCAACTAATGAAAAACTGTTTTTT.

The chain couples TRBV2 to TRBJ2-1, with 10 bases matching TRBD2. The length of the CDR3 is 15 residues. Losses at the gene ends were 10 bases for V and 1 base for J; bases not matched to a gene: 7. Germline CDR1 and CDR2: SNHLY and FYNNEI. Written as DNA, the CDR3 is TGTGCCACCCAAACGACTAGCGGGTCCTACAATGAGCAGTTCTTC. It encodes CATQTTSGSYNEQFF.

The table lists this clone with a count of one. The chain carries TRBV7-9 and TRBJ2-7; 10 nucleotides match TRBD1. This CDR3 comprises 13 residues. Germline assignment: CDR1 SEHNR and CDR2 FQNEAQ (reference sequence). The ends lost 3 bases at V and 6 bases at J; junction bases unmatched: 2. For the CDR3, the DNA is TGTGCCAGCAGCTTTAGGACAGGGGGCGAGCAGTACTTC. This sequence encodes CASSFRTGGEQYF.

This clone was counted once. The rearrangement links TRBV5-1 to TRBJ2-2; D is perhaps TRBD1 (5 bases). The CDR3 covers 14 residues. CDR1 is SGHRS and CDR2 is YFSETQ in the germline V gene. V was shortened by 2 bases and J by 2 bases, with 7 bases between the two germline ends. This CDR3 is CASSFRGNTGELFF. Here the CDR3 DNA reads TGCGCCAGCAGCTTTAGGGGAAACACCGGGGAGCTGTTTTTT.

The chain recombines TRBV28 with TRBJ1-1; D gene unclear. The CDR3 loop spans 12 amino acids. Germline-derived CDR1 and CDR2 are MDHEN and SYDVKM. V shed 5 bases and J shed 1 base, with 5 bases lying between them. Here the CDR3 reads CASSRENTEAFF. The CDR3 coding sequence is TGTGCCAGCAGTCGAGAGAACACTGAAGCTTTCTTT.

The chain recombines TRBV5-3 with TRBJ1-5; tentatively, D is TRBD1 (5 bases). TRBV5-3 is marked as an open reading frame, function uncertain. Between the trimmed V and J ends, which lost 4 bases and 4 bases, there was a span of 12 bases. The CDR3 is made up of 14 amino acids. For the CDR3, the DNA is TGTGCCAGAAGCGCTAACAGGATGAATCAGCCCCAGCATTTT. Translating it yields CARSANRMNQPQHF.

V is TRBV3-1 (or the pseudogene TRBV3-2) and J is TRBJ2-5, with a weak D call TRBD2 (5 bases). V was pared by 1 base and J by 7 bases, with 13 bases between. The germline gives CDR1 LGHDT, CDR2 YNNKEL (reference sequence). The CDR3 covers 14 residues. The CDR3 protein is CASSQAGPEGTQYF. The CDR3 DNA reads TGTGCCAGCAGCCAAGCGGGCCCCGAGGGGACCCAGTACTTC.